The 16 T cell receptor beta chains presented below share a single source sample, sequenced in a study of T-cell memory formation after mild COVID-19. A single record per CDR3 protein comes from TCRdb applying MiXCR to the 5' RACE reads. The data hold 350,000 to 450,000 distinct CDR3 sequences, with around 14% observed a single time. Sequencing was performed on PBMCs or a T cell subset sorted from them (not recorded which). These receptors were obtained from a man aged 18 to 35 who had mild COVID-19 (a few samples of this study predate the infection). Cell type and time point are not known.

This clonotype came up a few times. The chain carries TRBV5-1 and TRBJ2-7; TRBD2 matches at 15 bases. Germline lookup yields CDR1 SGHRS and CDR2 YFSETQ. Germline trimming cut 4 bases from V and 6 bases from J; bases unmatched to any gene: 14. The length of the CDR3 is 18 residues. CDR3 residues: CASSKGTSGGTRPSEQYF. The CDR3 nucleotides read TGCGCCAGCAGCAAAGGGACTAGCGGGGGGACCCGGCCGAGCGAGCAGTACTTC.

CDR3 nucleotide sequence: TGTGCCACCAGCAGGGAATCCGGGACAGCTAATGAAAAACTGTTTTTT. Translated, it gives CATSRESGTANEKLFF. V is TRBV15 and J is TRBJ1-4; 7 bases align to TRBD1. The germline V gene encodes CDR1 LNHNV and CDR2 YYDKDF (reference sequence). Unmatched junction bases numbered 7, after V lost 3 bases and J lost 3 bases. CDR3 length: 16 residues. Looking up the rest from reference TRBV15 and TRBJ1-4 gives the full variable domain: DAMVIQNPRYQVTQFGKPVTLSCSQTLNHNVMYWYQQKSSQAPKLLFHYYDKDFNNEADTPDNFQSRRPNTSFCFLDIRSPGLGDTAMYLCATSRESGTANEKLFFGSGTQLSVL.

This clonotype was seen many times. The CDR3 reads CASSQRGAGNEQFF. The CDR3 nucleotides read TGTGCCAGCAGCCAGCGGGGGGCCGGGAATGAGCAGTTCTTC. The chain joins TRBV3-1 to TRBJ2-1; 8 bases map to TRBD2. The trim removed 3 bases at V and 7 bases at J, leaving 5 bases unmatched. CDR1 and CDR2 (germline): LGHDT, YNNKEL (reference sequence). This CDR3 has 14 amino acids.

The rearrangement links TRBV27 to TRBJ2-3; D is possibly TRBD1 or TRBD2 (6 bases each). The germline V and J ends were trimmed by 1 base and 3 bases, with 11 bases remaining between them. This CDR3 comprises 15 residues. The V gene's germline CDR1 is MNHEY and CDR2 SMNVEV (reference sequence). The CDR3 DNA follows: TGTGCCAGCAGTTTATTACAGGGAGGAACAGATACGCAGTATTTT. This translates into CASSLLQGGTDTQYF.

This chain links TRBV20-1 with TRBJ1-6; D remains ambiguous. Looked up from germline, CDR1 is DFQATT and CDR2 is SNEGSKA (reference sequence). The CDR3 totals 10 residues. V dropped 6 bases and J dropped 11 bases, with 8 bases sitting between them. The CDR3 loop is CSAQPPPLHF. CDR3 nucleotide sequence: TGCAGTGCCCAACCGCCACCCCTCCACTTT.

This clonotype was seen a handful of times. The rearrangement uses TRBV11-2 and TRBJ2-7; the D is unclear. This CDR3 contains 12 residues. Germline CDR1 SGHAT, CDR2 FQNNGV. Trimming took off 4 bases at V and 4 bases at J, with 8 bases between the two ends. The CDR3, as DNA: TGTGCCAGCAGCTCAGGCCTATACGAGCAGTACTTC. Its protein product is CASSSGLYEQYF. Combining the CDR3 with reference TRBV11-2 and TRBJ2-7 gives the whole variable domain EAGVAQSPRYKIIEKRQSVAFWCNPISGHATLYWYQQILGQGPKLLIQFQNNGVVDDSQLPKDRFSAERLKGVDSTLKIQPAKLEDSAVYLCASSSGLYEQYFGPGTRLTVT.

This clonotype was detected ten times or more. This chain links TRBV12-3 or TRBV12-4 with TRBJ1-6; possibly TRBD1 for D (5 bases). V was shortened by 3 bases and J by 12 bases, with 12 bases between the two germline ends. The length of the CDR3 is 13 residues. CDR3 sequence: CASSLLGVGPLHF. CDR3 in DNA: TGTGCCAGCAGTTTGCTGGGGGTCGGACCCCTCCACTTT.

This clonotype was detected many times. J is TRBJ2-1 and V is TRBV7-6, with D unresolved. V shed 1 base and J shed 5 bases, with 9 bases lying between them. Germline-derived CDR1 and CDR2 are SGHVS and FNYEAQ. The CDR3 runs 14 residues. CDR3 DNA sequence: TGTGCCAGCAGCTTAGGGTTCGGCGACAATGAGCAGTTCTTC. Its translation is CASSLGFGDNEQFF.

This clonotype has a handful of counts. The chain employs TRBV4-3 and TRBJ1-4, with D possibly TRBD1 on 5 matching bases. The CDR3 is 12 amino acids. CDR1 and CDR2 from the germline V gene are LGHNA and YSLEER. The germline V and J ends were trimmed by 4 bases and 12 bases, with 12 bases remaining between them. CDR3 amino acids: CASSPRGGELFF. CDR3 nucleotides: TGCGCCAGCAGCCCTCGGGGGGGTGAACTGTTTTTT.

This clonotype was detected a few times. The J gene is TRBJ1-6, the V gene TRBV12-3 or TRBV12-4; D perhaps matches TRBD1 (6 bases). CDR3 length: 15 residues. V lost 3 bases and J 10 bases, leaving 16 bases between the germline ends. The CDR3 sequence is CASSFRGGGESPLHF. The CDR3 DNA reads TGTGCCAGCAGTTTTAGGGGAGGGGGGGAATCACCCCTCCACTTT.

This clonotype occurred a few times. CDR3 nucleotides: TGTGCCAGCAGCGTAGAAGGGGGGAGAGCTAATGAAAAACTGTTTTTT. This codes for CASSVEGGRANEKLFF. The chain has TRBV9 and TRBJ1-4; a possible D gene is TRBD1 (6 bases). The CDR3 extends over 16 amino acids. Deletions cut 0 bases from V and 3 bases from J, with 12 bases between. Germline V gives CDR1 SGDLS, CDR2 YYNGEE.

This clonotype was seen repeatedly, ten times or more. CDR3 sequence reads: CSAQTASGGSNEQFF. CDR3 in DNA: TGCAGTGCACAGACGGCGAGCGGGGGGTCCAATGAGCAGTTCTTC. The chain recombines TRBV20-1 with TRBJ2-1; 9 nucleotides match TRBD2. The trim removed 6 bases at V and 6 bases at J, leaving 12 bases unmatched. CDR1 and CDR2 from the germline V gene are DFQATT and SNEGSKA (reference sequence). The CDR3 consists of 15 residues.

V usage is TRBV29-1 and J usage is TRBJ2-3, with D unclear. V lost 1 base to trimming and J lost 2 bases, with 13 bases between them. Germline CDR1 reads SQVTM; CDR2 reads ANQGSEA. The CDR3 is made up of 15 amino acids. CDR3 loop: CSVEGAQVATDTQYF. In DNA form, the CDR3 reads TGCAGCGTTGAAGGGGCGCAGGTAGCCACAGATACGCAGTATTTT.

The sample holds many counts of this clonotype. The chain recombines TRBV7-3 with TRBJ1-1, with a weak D call TRBD1 (5 bases). The germline CDR1 and CDR2 sequences are SGHTA and FQGTGA. Trimming left V 1 base short and J 6 bases short, with 9 bases between. The CDR3 contains 13 residues. CDR3 DNA: TGTGCCAGCAGCTTAATTCAGGGTTCTGAAGCTTTCTTT. Protein: CASSLIQGSEAFF.

V and J are TRBV5-5 and TRBJ1-5, with D tentatively TRBD1 (6 bases). The V end was cut by 1 base, the J end by 0 bases, with 11 bases between. From germline, CDR1 is SGHKS and CDR2 YYEKEE (reference sequence). This CDR3 contains 16 residues. Here the CDR3 reads CASSLFWTDSNQPQHF. The CDR3 DNA follows: TGTGCCAGCAGCTTGTTTTGGACAGATAGCAATCAGCCCCAGCATTTT.

The chain uses TRBV4-2 and TRBJ2-1, with 11 positions matching TRBD2. CDR3 length: 15 residues. The J segment lost 5 bases and the V segment lost 6 bases, leaving 6 bases of the junction unmatched. The germline CDR1 and CDR2 sequences are LGHNA and YNFKEQ. CDR3 DNA sequence: TGTGCCAGCAGTAGACTAGCGGGGTTGGACAATGAGCAGTTCTTC. As protein: CASSRLAGLDNEQFF.